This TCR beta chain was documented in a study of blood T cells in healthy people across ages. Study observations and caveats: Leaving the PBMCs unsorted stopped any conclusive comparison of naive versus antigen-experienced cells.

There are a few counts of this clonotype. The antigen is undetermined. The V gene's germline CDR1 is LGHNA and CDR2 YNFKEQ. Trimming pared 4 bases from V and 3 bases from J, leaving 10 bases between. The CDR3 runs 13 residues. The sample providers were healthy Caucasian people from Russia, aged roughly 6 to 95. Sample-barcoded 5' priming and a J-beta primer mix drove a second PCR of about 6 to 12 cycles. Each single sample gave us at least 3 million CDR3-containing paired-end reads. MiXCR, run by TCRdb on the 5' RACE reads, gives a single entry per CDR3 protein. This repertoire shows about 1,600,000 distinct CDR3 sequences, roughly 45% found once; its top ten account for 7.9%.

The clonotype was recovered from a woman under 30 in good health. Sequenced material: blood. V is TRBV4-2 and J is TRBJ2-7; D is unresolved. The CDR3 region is CASSPTLNYEQYF. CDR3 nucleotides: TGTGCCAGCAGCCCGACCTTAAACTACGAGCAGTACTTC.